This T cell receptor (beta chain) stems from a study of T cell responses to AZD1222 COVID-19 vaccine. Sequenced by immunoSEQ multiplex PCR; TCRdb stores in-frame clones only, minus some. This table holds about 90,000 clones, roughly 89% found once. This specimen was peripheral blood, taken on day 0 of MenACWY control vaccination. The receptor was derived from an adult in good health.

CDR3 amino acids: CASITGSYNEQFF. The CDR3 DNA is TGCGCCAGCATTACTGGATCCTACAATGAGCAGTTCTTC. The chain links TRBV10-2 to TRBJ2-1; D is unclear. This CDR3 comprises 13 residues. The V end lost 7 bases, the J end lost 1 base, and 8 bases lay between the germline ends. Germline V gene sequence: CDR1 WSHSY, CDR2 SAAADI.